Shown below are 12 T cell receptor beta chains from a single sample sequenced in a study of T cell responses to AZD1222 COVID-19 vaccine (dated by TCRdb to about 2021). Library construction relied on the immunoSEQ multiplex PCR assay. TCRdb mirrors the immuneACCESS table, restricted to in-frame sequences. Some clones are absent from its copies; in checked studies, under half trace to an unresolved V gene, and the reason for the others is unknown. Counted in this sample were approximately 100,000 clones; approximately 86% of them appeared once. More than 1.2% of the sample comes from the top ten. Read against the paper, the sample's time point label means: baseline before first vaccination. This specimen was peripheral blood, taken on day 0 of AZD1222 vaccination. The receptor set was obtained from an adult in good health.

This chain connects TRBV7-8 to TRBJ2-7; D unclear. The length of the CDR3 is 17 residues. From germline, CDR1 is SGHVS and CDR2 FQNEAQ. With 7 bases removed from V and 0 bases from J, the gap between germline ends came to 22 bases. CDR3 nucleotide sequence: TGTGCCAGCATCACAACGACGAGGACGGAACACTCCTACGAGCAGTACTTC. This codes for CASITTTRTEHSYEQYF.

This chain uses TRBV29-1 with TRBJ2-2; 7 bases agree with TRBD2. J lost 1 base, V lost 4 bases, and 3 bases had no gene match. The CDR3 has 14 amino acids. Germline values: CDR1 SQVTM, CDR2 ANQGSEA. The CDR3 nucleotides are TGCAGCGTTGTCCCTAGCGGGAACACCGGGGAGCTGTTTTTT. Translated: CSVVPSGNTGELFF.

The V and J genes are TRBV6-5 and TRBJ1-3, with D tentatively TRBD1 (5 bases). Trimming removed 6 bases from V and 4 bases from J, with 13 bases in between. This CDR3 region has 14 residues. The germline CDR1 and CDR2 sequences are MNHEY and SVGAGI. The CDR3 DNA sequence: TGTGCCAGCAGCCGAGGGGCCGGAGGAAACACCATATATTTT. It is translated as CASSRGAGGNTIYF.

CDR3 loop: CASSLTGTSHAYNEQFF. DNA for the CDR3: TGTGCCAGCAGCTTAACCGGGACTAGCCACGCATACAATGAGCAGTTCTTC. The chain couples TRBV11-2 to TRBJ2-1; 9 bases map to TRBD2. Germline values: CDR1 SGHAT, CDR2 FQNNGV. CDR3 length: 17 amino acids. V dropped 2 bases and J dropped 4; count of bases not matched to a gene: 9.

In nucleotides, the CDR3 is TGTGCCAGCAGGACAGGGGGGGGCACTGAAGCTTTCTTT. This sequence encodes CASRTGGGTEAFF. The chain carries TRBV28 and TRBJ1-1; the match to TRBD1 covers 9 bases. V was pared by 6 bases and J by 4 bases, with 3 bases of the junction left unmatched. Per germline, CDR1 MDHEN and CDR2 SYDVKM. This CDR3 has 13 residues. The full variable domain, completed using reference TRBV28 and TRBJ1-1, is DVKVTQSSRYLVKRTGEKVFLECVQDMDHENMFWYRQDPGLGLRLIYFSYDVKMKEKGDIPEGYSVSREKKERFSLILESASTNQTSMYLCASRTGGGTEAFFGQGTRLTVV.

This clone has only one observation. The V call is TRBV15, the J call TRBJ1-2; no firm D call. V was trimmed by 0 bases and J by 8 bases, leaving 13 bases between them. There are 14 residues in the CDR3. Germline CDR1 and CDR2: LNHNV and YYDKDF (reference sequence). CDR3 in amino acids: CATSRDGISGGYTF. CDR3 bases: TGTGCCACCAGCAGAGACGGGATTTCTGGGGGCTACACCTTC.

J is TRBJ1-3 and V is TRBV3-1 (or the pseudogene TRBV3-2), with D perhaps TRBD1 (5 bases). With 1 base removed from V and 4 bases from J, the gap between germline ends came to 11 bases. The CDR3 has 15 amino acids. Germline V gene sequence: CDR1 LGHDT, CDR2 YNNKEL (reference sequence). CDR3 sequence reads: CASSQGGGHGNTIYF. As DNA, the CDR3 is TGTGCCAGCAGCCAAGGGGGGGGTCACGGAAACACCATATATTTT.

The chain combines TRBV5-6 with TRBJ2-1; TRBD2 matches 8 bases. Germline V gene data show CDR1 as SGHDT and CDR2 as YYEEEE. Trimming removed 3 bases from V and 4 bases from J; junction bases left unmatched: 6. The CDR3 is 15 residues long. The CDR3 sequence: CASSWGLEGYNEQFF. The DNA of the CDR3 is TGTGCCAGCAGCTGGGGACTAGAGGGATACAATGAGCAGTTCTTC. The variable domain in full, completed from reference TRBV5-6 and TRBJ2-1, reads DAGVTQSPTHLIKTRGQQVTLRCSPKSGHDTVSWYQQALGQGPQFIFQYYEEEERQRGNFPDRFSGHQFPNYSSELNVNALLLGDSALYLCASSWGLEGYNEQFFGPGTRLTVL.

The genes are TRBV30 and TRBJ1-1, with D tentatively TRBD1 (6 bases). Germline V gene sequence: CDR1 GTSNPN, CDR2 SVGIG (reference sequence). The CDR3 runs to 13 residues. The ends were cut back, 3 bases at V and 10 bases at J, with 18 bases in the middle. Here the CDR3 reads CAWRGGGASGAFF. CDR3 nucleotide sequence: TGTGCCTGGAGAGGTGGGGGCGCGTCAGGAGCTTTCTTT.

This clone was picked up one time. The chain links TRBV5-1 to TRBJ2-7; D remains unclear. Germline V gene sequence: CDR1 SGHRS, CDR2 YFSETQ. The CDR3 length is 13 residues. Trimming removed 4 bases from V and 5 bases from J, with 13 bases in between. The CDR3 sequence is CASSVTTWDEQYF. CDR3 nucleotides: TGCGCCAGCAGCGTTACGACGTGGGACGAGCAGTACTTC.

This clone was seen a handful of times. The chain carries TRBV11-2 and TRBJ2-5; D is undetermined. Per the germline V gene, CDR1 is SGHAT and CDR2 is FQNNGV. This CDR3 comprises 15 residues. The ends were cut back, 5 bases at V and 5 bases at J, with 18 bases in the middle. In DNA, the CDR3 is TGTGCCAGCAGCCTCCGGGCTTCAATAACGGAGACCCAGTACTTC. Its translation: CASSLRASITETQYF.

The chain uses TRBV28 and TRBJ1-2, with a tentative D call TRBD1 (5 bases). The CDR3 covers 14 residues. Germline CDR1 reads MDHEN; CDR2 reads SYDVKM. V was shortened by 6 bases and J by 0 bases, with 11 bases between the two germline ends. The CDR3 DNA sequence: TGTGCCAGCAGCCCGGGACCCTCTAACTATGGCTACACCTTC. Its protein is CASSPGPSNYGYTF.